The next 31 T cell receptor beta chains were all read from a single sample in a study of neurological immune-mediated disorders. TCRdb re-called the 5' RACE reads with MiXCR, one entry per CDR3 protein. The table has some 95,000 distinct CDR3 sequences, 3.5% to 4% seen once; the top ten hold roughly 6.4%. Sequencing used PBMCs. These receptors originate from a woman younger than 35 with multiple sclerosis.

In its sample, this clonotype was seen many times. The CDR3 DNA reads TGTGCCAGCAGGCCTGCGGGGAGGGTCAATTCACCCCTCCACTTT. This gives the protein CASRPAGRVNSPLHF. The chain recombines TRBV7-8 with TRBJ1-6; D is ambiguous. The V and J ends lost 6 bases and 7 bases respectively, with 16 bases between them. The length of the CDR3 is 15 residues. Germline lookup yields CDR1 SGHVS and CDR2 FQNEAQ. Based on the CDR3 plus reference TRBV7-8 and TRBJ1-6, the full variable domain is GAGVSQSPRYKVAKRGQDVALRCDPISGHVSLFWYQQALGQGPEFLTYFQNEAQLDKSGLPSDRFFAERPEGSVSTLKIQRTQQEDSAVYLCASRPAGRVNSPLHFGNGTRLTVT.

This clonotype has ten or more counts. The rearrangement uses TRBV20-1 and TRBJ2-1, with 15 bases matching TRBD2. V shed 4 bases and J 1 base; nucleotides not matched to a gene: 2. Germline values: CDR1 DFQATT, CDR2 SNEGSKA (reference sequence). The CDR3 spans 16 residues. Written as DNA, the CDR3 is TGCAGTGCTACCGGGACTAGCGGGAGGTCCTACAATGAGCAGTTCTTC. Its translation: CSATGTSGRSYNEQFF.

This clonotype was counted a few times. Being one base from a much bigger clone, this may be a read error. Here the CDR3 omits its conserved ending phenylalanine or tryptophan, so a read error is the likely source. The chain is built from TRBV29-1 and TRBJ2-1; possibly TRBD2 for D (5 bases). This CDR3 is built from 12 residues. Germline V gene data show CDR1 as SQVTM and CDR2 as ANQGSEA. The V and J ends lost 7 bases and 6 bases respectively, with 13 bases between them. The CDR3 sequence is CSAGGGGNEQFI. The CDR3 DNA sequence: TGCAGCGCAGGAGGCGGCGGCAATGAGCAGTTCATC.

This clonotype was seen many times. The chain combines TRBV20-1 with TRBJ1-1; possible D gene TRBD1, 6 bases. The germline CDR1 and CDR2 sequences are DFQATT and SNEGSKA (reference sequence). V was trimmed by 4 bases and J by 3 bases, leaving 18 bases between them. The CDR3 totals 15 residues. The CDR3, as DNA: TGCAGTGCTAAAGATTCACAGGGAGGGGACACTGAAGCTTTCTTT. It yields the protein CSAKDSQGGDTEAFF.

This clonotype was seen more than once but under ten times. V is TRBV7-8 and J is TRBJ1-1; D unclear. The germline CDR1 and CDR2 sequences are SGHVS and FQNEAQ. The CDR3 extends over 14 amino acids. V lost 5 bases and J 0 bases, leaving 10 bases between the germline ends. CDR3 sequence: CASSPSALNTEAFF. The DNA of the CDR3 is TGTGCCAGCAGCCCCTCCGCCTTGAACACTGAAGCTTTCTTT.

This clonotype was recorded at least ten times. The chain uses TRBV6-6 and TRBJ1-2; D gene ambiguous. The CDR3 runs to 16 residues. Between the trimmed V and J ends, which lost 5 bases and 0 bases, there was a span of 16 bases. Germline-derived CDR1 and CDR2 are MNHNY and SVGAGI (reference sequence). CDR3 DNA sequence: TGTGCCAGCAGTCACAATCCGGACGGAACTAACTATGGCTACACCTTC. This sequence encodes CASSHNPDGTNYGYTF.

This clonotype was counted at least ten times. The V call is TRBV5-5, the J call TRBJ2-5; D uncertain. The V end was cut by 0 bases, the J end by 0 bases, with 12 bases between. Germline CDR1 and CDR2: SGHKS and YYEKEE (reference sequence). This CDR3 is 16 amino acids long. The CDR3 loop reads CASSLGLSWYQETQYF. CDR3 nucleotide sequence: TGTGCCAGCAGCTTGGGCTTAAGTTGGTACCAAGAGACCCAGTACTTC.

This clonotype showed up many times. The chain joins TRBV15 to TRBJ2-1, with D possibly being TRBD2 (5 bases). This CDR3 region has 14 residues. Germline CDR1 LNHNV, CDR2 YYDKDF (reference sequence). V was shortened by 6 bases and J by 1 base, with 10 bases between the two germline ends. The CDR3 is CATSREPSYNEQFF. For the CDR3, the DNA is TGTGCCACCAGTAGGGAGCCTTCCTACAATGAGCAGTTCTTC.

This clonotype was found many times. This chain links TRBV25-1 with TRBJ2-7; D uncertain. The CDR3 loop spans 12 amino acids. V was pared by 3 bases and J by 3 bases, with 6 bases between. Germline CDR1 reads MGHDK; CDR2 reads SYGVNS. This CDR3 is CASSDAGYEQYF. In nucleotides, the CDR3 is TGTGCCAGCAGTGATGCCGGCTACGAGCAGTACTTC.

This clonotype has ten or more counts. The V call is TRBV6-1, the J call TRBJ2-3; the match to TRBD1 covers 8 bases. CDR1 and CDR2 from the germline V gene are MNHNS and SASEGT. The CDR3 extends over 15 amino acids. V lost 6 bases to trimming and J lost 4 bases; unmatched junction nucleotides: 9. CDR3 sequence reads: CASSGEAGGADTQYF. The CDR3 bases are TGTGCCAGCAGCGGGGAGGCAGGGGGCGCAGATACGCAGTATTTT.

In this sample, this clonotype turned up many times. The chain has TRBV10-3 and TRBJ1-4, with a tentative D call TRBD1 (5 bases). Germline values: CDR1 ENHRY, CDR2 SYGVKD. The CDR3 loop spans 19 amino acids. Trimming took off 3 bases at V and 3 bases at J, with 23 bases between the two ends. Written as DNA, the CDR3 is TGTGCCATCAGTGAATCGGTAGAGACAGCCCTTCCAGCTAATGAAAAACTGTTTTTT. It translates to CAISESVETALPANEKLFF.

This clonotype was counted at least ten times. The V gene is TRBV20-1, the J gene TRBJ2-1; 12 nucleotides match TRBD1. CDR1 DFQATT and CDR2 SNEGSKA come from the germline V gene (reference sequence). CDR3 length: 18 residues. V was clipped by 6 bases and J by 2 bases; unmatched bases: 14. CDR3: CSAVNRDRGRLAYNEQFF. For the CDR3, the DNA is TGCAGTGCCGTAAACCGGGACAGGGGGCGATTGGCCTACAATGAGCAGTTCTTC.

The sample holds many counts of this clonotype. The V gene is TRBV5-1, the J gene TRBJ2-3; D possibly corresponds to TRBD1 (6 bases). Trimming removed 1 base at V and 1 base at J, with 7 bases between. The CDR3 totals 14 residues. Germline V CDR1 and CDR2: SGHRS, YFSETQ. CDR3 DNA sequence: TGCGCCAGCAGCTTGTGGGGGCGCACAGATACGCAGTATTTT. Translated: CASSLWGRTDTQYF.

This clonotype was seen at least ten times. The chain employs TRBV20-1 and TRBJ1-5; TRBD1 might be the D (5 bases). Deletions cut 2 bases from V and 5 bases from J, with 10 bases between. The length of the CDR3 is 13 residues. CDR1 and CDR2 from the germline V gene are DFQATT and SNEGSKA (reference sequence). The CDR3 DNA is TGCAGTGCTAGAACGTCGGGGGATCAGCCCCAGCATTTT. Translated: CSARTSGDQPQHF.

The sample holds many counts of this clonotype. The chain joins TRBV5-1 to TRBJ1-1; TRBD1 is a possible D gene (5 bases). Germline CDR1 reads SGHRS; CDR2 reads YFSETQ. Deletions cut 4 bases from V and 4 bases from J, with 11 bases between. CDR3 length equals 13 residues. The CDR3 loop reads CASSLSGGTEAFF. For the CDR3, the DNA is TGCGCCAGCAGCCTCTCTGGGGGCACTGAAGCTTTCTTT.

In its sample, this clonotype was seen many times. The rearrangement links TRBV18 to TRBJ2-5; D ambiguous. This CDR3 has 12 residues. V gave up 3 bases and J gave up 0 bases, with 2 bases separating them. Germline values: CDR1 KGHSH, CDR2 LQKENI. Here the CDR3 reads CASSPYQETQYF. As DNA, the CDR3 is TGTGCCAGCTCACCGTACCAAGAGACCCAGTACTTC.

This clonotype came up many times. Here the CDR3 reads CASSYQGGSYEQYF. The CDR3 nucleotides are TGTGCCAGCAGCTACCAGGGGGGCTCCTACGAGCAGTACTTC. This chain uses TRBV7-2 with TRBJ2-7; D is perhaps TRBD1 (7 bases). Germline CDR1 SGHTA, CDR2 FQGNSA. Trimming took 4 bases from V and 0 from J, leaving 10 bases between them. This CDR3 is built from 14 residues.

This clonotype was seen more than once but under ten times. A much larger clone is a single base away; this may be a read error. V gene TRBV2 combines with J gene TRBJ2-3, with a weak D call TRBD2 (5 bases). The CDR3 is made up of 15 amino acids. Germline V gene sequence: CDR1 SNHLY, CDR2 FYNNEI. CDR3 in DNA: TGTGCCAGCAGTGAACGAGCGGACCCCCCAGATAAGCAGTATTTT. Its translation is CASSERADPPDKQYF.

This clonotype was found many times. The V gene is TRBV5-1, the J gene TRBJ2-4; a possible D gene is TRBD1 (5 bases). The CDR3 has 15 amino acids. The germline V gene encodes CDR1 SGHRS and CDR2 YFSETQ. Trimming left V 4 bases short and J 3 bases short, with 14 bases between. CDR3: CASSLPNQGKNIQYF. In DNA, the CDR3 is TGCGCCAGCAGCCTACCAAATCAGGGCAAAAACATTCAGTACTTC.

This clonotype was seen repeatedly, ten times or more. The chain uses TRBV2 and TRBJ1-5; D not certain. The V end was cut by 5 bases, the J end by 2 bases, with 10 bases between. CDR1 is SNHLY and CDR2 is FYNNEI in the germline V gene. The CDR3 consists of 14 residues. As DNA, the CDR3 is TGTGCCAGCAGTATTGGACGAGGCAATCAGCCCCAGCATTTT. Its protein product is CASSIGRGNQPQHF.

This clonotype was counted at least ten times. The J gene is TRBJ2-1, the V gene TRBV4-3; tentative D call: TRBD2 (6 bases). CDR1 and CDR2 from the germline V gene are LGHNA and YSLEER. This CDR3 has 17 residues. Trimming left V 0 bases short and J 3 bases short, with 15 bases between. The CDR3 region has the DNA TGCGCCAGCAGCCAAGAGCGGTCCGGGACTCTCTACAATGAGCAGTTCTTC. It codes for CASSQERSGTLYNEQFF.

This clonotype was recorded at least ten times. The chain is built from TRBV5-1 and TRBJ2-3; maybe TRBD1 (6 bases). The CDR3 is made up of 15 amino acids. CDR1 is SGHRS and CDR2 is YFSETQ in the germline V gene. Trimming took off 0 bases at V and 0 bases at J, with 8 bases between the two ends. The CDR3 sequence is CASSLVGQSTDTQYF. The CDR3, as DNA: TGCGCCAGCAGCTTGGTGGGACAAAGCACAGATACGCAGTATTTT.

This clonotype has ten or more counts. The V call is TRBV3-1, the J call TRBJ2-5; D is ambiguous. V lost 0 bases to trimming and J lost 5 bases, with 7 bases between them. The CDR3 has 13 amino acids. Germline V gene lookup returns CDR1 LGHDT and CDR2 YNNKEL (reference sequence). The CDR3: CASSQDWMETQYF. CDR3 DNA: TGTGCCAGCAGCCAAGATTGGATGGAGACCCAGTACTTC.

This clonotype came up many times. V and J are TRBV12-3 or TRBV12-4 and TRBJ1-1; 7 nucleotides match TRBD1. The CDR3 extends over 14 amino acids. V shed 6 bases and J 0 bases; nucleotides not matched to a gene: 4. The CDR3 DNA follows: TGTGCCAGCAGGCCGACAGGGCTGAACACTGAAGCTTTCTTT. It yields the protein CASRPTGLNTEAFF.

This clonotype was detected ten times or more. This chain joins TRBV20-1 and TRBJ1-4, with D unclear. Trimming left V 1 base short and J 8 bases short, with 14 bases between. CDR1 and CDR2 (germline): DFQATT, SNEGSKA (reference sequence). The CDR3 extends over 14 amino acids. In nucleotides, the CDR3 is TGCAGTGCTAGAGTGGATACGGCGGGGGAAAAACTGTTTTTT. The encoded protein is CSARVDTAGEKLFF.

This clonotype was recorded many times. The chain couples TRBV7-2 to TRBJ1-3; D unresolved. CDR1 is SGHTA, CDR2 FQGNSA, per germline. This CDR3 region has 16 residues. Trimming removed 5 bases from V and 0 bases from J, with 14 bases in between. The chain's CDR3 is CASSPHFMVSGNTIYF. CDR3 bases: TGTGCCAGCAGCCCCCATTTCATGGTCTCTGGAAACACCATATATTTT.

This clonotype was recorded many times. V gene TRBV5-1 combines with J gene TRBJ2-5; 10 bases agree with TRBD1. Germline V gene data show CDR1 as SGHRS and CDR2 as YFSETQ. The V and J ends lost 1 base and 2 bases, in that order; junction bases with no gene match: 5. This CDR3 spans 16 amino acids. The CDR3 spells CASSLRWDRGQETQYF. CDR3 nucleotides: TGCGCCAGCAGCTTGCGTTGGGACAGGGGTCAAGAGACCCAGTACTTC.

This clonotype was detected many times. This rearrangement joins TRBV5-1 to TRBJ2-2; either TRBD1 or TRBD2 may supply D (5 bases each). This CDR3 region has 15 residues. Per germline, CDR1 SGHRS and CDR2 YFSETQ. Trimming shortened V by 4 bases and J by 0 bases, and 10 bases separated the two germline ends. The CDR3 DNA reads TGCGCCAGCAGCCTCGGGGCGTCGAACACCGGGGAGCTGTTTTTT. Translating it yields CASSLGASNTGELFF.

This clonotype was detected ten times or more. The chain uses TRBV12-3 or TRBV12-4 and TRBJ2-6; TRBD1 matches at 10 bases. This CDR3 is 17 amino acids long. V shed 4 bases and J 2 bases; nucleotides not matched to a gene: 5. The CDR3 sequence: CASSSPTGGTGANVLTF. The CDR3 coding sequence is TGTGCCAGCAGTTCCCCGACAGGGGGCACTGGGGCCAACGTCCTGACTTTC.

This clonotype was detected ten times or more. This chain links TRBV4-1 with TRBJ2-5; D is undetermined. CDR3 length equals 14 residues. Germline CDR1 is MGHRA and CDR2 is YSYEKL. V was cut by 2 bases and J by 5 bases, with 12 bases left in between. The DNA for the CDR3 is TGCGCCAGCAGCCAACGCATGGGTTTGGAGACCCAGTACTTC. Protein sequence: CASSQRMGLETQYF.

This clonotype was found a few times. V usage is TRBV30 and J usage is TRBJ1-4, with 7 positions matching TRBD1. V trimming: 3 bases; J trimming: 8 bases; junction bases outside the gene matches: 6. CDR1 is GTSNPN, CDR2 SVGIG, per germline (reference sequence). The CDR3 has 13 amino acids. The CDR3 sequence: CAWSGQVREKLFF. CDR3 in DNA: TGTGCCTGGAGCGGACAGGTCCGGGAAAAACTGTTTTTT.